This T cell receptor beta chain stems from a study of shared clonotypes between healthy human individuals. This table comes from immunoSEQ multiplex PCR, and its TCRdb copy is limited to in-frame clones, with some not included. Here the sample spans around 2,000,000 clones, about 95% being singletons. CDR3 size: 17 residues. Germline V lookup: CDR1 WNHNN, CDR2 SYGVQD (reference sequence). Germline trimming cut 8 bases from V and 0 bases from J; bases unmatched to any gene: 6. This clone was counted once. The naive CD8 subset, CD45RO-negative cells positively selected for CCR7, excluded terminally differentiated effector memory CD45RA+ cells.

The specimen was naive CD8+ T cells sorted from blood. The receptor was isolated from a man aged 18 to 29 in good health. The rearrangement joins TRBV10-1 to TRBJ2-1; 14 bases align to TRBD2. The CDR3 spells CASPGLAGESSYNEQFF. The CDR3 DNA follows: TGCGCCAGCCCGGGACTAGCGGGAGAGAGCTCCTACAATGAGCAGTTCTTC.